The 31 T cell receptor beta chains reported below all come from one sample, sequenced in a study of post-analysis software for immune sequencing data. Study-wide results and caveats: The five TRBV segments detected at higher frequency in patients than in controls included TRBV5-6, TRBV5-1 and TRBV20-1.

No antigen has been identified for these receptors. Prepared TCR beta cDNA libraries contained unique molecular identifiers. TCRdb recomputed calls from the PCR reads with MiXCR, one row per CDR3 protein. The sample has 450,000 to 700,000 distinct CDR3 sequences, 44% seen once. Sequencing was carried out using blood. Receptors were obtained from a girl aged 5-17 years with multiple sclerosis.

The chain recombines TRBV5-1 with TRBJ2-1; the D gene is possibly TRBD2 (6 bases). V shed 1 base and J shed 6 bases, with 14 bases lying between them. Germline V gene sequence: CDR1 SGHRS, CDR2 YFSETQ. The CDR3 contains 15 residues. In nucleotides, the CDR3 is TGCGCCAGCAGCTTGAGGATCGCGGGACGCAATGAGCAGTTCTTC. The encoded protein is CASSLRIAGRNEQFF.

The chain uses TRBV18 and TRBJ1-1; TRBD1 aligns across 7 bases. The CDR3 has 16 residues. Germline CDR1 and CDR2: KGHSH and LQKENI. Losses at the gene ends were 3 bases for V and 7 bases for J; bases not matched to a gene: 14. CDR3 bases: TGTGCCAGCTCACCTTACTTGGGACAGTCTGGGGGTGAAGCTTTCTTT. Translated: CASSPYLGQSGGEAFF. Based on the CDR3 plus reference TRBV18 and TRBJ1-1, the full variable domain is NAGVMQNPRHLVRRRGQEARLRCSPMKGHSHVYWYRQLPEEGLKFMVYLQKENIIDESGMPKERFSAEFPKEGPSILRIQQVVRGDSAAYFCASSPYLGQSGGEAFFGQGTRLTVV.

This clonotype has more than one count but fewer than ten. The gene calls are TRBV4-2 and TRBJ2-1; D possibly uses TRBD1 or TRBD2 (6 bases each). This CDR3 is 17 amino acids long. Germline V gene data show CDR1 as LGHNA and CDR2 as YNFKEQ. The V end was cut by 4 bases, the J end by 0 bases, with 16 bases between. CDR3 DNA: TGTGCCAGCAGCCGGTGGGGGGCGGGGAGCTCCTACAATGAGCAGTTCTTC. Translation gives CASSRWGAGSSYNEQFF.

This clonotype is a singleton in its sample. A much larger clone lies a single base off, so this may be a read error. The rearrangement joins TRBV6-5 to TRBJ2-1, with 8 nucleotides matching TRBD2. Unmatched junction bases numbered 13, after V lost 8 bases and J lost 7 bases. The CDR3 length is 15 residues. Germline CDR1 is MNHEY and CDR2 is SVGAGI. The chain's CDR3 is CASGRTSGGGNEQFF. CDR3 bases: TGTGCCAGCGGCCGCACTAGCGGAGGGGGGAATGAGCAGTTCTTC.

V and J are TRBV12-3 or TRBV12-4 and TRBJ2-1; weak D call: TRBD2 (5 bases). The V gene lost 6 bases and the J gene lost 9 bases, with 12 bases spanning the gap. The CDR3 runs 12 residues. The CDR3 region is CASSFGKTEQFF. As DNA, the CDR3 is TGTGCCAGCAGCTTCGGGAAGACTGAGCAGTTCTTC.

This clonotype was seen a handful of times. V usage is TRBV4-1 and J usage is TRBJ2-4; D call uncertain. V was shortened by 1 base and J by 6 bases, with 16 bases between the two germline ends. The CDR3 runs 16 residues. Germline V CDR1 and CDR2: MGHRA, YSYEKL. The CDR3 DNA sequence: TGCGCCAGCAGCCAAGTGGGTAGAGACCCCAGAAACATTCAGTACTTC. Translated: CASSQVGRDPRNIQYF.

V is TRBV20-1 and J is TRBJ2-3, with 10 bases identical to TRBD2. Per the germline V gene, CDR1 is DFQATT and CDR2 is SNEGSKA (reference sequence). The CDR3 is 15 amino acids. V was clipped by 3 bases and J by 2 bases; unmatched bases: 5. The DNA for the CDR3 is TGCAGTGCTAGGGTGACTAGCGGGTTCACAGATACGCAGTATTTT. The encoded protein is CSARVTSGFTDTQYF.

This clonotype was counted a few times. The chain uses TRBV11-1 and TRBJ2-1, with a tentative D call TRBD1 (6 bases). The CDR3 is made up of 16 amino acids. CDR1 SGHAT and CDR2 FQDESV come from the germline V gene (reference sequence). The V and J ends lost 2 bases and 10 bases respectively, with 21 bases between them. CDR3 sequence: CASSLSPIGGSGEQFF. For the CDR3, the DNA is TGTGCCAGCAGCTTATCCCCAATAGGGGGTTCGGGGGAGCAGTTCTTC.

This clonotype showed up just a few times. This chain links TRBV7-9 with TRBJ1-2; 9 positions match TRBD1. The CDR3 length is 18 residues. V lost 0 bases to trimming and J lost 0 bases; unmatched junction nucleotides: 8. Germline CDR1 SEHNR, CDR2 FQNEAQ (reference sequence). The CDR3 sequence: CASSLANPHRGPNYGYTF. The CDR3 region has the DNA TGTGCCAGCAGCTTAGCGAATCCCCACAGGGGGCCTAACTATGGCTACACCTTC.

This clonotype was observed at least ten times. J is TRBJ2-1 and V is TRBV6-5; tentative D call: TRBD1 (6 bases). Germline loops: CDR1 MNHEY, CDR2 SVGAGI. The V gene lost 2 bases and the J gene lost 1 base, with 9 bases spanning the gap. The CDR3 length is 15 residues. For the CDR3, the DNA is TGTGCCAGCAGTTACACCAGGGGATCCTACAATGAGCAGTTCTTC. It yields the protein CASSYTRGSYNEQFF.

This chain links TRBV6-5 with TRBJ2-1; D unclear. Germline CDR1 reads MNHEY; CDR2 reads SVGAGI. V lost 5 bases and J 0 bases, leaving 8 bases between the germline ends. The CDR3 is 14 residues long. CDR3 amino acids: CASSKRNSYNEQFF. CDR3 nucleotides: TGTGCCAGCAGTAAGCGTAACTCCTACAATGAGCAGTTCTTC.

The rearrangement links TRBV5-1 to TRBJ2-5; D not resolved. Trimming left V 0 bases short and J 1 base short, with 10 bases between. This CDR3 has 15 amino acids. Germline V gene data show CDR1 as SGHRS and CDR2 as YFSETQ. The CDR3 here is CASSLAPRSQETQYF. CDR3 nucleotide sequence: TGCGCCAGCAGCTTGGCCCCCAGGTCCCAAGAGACCCAGTACTTC.

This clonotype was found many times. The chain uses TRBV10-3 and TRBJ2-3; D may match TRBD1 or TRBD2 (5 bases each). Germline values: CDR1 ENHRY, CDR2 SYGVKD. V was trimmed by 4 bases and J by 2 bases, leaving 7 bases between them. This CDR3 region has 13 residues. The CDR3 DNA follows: TGTGCCATCAGTGGGGACCTCACAGATACGCAGTATTTT. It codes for CAISGDLTDTQYF.

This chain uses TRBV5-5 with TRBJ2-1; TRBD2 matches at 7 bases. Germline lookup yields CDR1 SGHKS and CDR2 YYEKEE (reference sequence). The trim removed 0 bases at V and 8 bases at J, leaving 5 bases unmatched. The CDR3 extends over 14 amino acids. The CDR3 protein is CASSLAGLDYEQFF. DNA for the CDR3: TGTGCCAGCAGCTTGGCAGGACTAGACTATGAGCAGTTCTTC.

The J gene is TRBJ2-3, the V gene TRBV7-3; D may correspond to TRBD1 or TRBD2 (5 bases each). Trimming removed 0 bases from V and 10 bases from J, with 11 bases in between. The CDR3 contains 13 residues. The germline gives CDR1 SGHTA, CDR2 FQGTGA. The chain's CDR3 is CASSLTPRGSQYF. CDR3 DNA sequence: TGTGCCAGCAGCTTAACGCCCCGGGGCTCGCAGTATTTT.

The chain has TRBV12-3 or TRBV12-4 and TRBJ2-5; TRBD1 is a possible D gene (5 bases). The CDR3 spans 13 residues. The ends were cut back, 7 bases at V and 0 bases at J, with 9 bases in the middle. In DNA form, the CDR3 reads TGTGCCAGCAAATCAGGGTACCAAGAGACCCAGTACTTC. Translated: CASKSGYQETQYF.

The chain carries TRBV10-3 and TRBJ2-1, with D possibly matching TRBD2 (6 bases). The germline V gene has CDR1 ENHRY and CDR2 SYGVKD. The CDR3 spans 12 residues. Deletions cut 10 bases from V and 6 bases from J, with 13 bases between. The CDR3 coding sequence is TGTGCCACCCATGGAGGGTTCAATGAGCAGTTCTTC. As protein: CATHGGFNEQFF.

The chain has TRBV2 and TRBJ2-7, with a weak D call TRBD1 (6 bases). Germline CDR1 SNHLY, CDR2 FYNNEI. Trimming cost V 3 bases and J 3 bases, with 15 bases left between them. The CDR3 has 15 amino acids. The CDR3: CASSDSGQFIYEQYF. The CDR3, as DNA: TGTGCCAGCAGTGACTCCGGACAGTTTATCTACGAGCAGTACTTC.

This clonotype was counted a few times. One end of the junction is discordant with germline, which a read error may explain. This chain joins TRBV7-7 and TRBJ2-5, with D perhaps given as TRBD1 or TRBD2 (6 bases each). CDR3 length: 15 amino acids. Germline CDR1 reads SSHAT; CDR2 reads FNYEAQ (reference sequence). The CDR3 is CASSPKGGFGETQYF. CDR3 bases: TGTGCTAGCAGCCCGAAGGGGGGATTCGGGGAGACCCAGTACTTC.

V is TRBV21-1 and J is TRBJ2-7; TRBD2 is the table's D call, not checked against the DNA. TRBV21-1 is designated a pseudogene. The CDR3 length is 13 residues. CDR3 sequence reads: CATTLPDGYEQYF. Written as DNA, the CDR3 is TGTGCCACTACCCTCCCGGACGGGTACGAGCAGTACTTC.

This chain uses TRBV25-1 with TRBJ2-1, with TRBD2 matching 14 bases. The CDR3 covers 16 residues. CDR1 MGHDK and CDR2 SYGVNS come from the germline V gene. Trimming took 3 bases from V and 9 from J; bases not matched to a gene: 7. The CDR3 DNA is TGTGCCAGCAGTGATGAGATGGGACTAGCGGGGGCTGAGCAGTTCTTC. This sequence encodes CASSDEMGLAGAEQFF. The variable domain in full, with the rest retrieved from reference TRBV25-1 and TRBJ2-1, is EADIYQTPRYLVIGTGKKITLECSQTMGHDKMYWYQQDPGMELHLIHYSYGVNSTEKGDLSSESTVSRIRTEHFPLTLESARPSHTSQYLCASSDEMGLAGAEQFFGPGTRLTVL.

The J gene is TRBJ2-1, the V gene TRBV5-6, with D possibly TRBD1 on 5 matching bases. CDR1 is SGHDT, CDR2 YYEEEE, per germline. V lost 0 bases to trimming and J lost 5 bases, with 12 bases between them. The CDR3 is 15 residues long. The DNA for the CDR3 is TGTGCCAGCAGCTTGGTCCCAGGGTTAAACAATGAGCAGTTCTTC. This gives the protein CASSLVPGLNNEQFF.

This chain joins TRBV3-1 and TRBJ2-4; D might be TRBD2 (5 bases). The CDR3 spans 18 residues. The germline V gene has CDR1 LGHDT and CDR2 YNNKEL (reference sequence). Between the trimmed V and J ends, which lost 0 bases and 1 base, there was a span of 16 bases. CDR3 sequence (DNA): TGTGCCAGCAGCCAAGATCGGGGAGTAGGGTTGGCCAAAAACATTCAGTACTTC. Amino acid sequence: CASSQDRGVGLAKNIQYF.

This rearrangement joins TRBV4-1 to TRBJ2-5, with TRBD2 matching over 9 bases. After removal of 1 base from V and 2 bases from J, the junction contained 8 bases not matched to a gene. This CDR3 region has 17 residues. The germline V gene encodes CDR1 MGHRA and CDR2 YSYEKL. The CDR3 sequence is CASSQAVAGEVQETQYF. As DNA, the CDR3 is TGCGCCAGCAGCCAAGCAGTAGCGGGAGAGGTTCAAGAGACCCAGTACTTC.

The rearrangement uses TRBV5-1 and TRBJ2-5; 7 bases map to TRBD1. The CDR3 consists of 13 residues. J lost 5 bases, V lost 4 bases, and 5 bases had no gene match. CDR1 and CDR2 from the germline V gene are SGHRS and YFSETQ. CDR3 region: CASSQTGWETQYF. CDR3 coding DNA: TGCGCCAGCAGCCAGACAGGGTGGGAGACCCAGTACTTC.

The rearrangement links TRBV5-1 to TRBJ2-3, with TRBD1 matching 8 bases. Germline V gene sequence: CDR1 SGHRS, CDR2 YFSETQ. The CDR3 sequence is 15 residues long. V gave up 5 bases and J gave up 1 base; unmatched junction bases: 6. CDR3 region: CASRWGTGGTDTQYF. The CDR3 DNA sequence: TGCGCCAGCAGATGGGGGACAGGCGGCACAGATACGCAGTATTTT.

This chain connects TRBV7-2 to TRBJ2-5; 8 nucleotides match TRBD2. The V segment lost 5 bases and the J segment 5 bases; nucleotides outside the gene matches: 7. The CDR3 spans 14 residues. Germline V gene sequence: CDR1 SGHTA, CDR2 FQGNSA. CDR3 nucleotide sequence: TGTGCCAGCAGCCCGGGACTAGAGAGCGAGACCCAGTACTTC. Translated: CASSPGLESETQYF.

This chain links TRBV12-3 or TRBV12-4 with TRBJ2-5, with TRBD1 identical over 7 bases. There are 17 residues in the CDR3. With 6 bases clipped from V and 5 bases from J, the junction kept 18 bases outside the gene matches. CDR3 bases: TGTGCCAGCAGCCCTTATCGGGTACAGGGGTCAGGGGAGACCCAGTACTTC. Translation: CASSPYRVQGSGETQYF.

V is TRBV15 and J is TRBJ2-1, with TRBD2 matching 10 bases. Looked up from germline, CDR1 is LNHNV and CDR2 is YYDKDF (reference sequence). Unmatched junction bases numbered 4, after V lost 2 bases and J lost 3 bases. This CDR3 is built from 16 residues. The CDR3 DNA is TGTGCCACCAGCAGACCAACTAGCGGGGACTACAATGAGCAGTTCTTC. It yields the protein CATSRPTSGDYNEQFF. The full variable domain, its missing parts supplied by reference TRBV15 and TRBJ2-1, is DAMVIQNPRYQVTQFGKPVTLSCSQTLNHNVMYWYQQKSSQAPKLLFHYYDKDFNNEADTPDNFQSRRPNTSFCFLDIRSPGLGDTAMYLCATSRPTSGDYNEQFFGPGTRLTVL.

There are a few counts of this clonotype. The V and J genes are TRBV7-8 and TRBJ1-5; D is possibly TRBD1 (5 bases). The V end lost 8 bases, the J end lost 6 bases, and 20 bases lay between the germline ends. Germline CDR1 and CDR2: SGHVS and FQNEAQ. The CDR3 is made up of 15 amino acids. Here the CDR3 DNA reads TGTGCCAGCGTTAATGACGGACACCCCTTTCAGCCCCAGCATTTT. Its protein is CASVNDGHPFQPQHF.

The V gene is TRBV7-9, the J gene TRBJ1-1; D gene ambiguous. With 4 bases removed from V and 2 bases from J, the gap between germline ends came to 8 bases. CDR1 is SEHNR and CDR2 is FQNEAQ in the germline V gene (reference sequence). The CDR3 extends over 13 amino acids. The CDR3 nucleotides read TGTGCCAGCAGCTCCCGGTCTAACACTGAAGCTTTCTTT. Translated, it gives CASSSRSNTEAFF.